This T cell receptor (beta chain) was retrieved from a study of technical replicates of blood from a handful of donors. Generated by immunoSEQ multiplex PCR, the TCRdb table keeps only in-frame clones and is missing some. The sample lists tens of thousands of clones; around 95% were seen once. The V gene's germline CDR1 is LNHDA and CDR2 SQIVND (reference sequence). V gave up 7 bases and J gave up 2 bases; unmatched junction bases: 5. This CDR3 region has 14 residues. V usage is TRBV19 and J usage is TRBJ2-1; 7 nucleotides align to TRBD2. The clonotype was recovered from a human donor in good health. The sample consisted of T cells isolated from PBMCs. The CDR3 DNA reads TGTGCCAGTACCGGGCGGGGGACCTACAATGAGCAGTTCTTC. It yields the protein CASTGRGTYNEQFF.